A selection of T cell receptor beta chains follows, all from one sample in a study of blood T cell repertoires in COVID-19. The repertoire was sequenced with immunoSEQ multiplex PCR; TCRdb's copy has only in-frame clones and lacks some. The sample contains 100,000 to 150,000 clones, roughly 80% of which appear only once. Input material: peripheral blood. The origin of the receptors is a man aged 60 to 69 with acute or convalescent COVID-19. The CDR3 runs from the conserved cysteine through the conserved F or W. D genes are given only for firm matches. Only some rows state a clone size, as once, few, many or a class for expanded clones.

abundance: NA
v_gene: TRBV7-9
j_gene: TRBJ2-7
d_gene: TRBD1
CDR3nt: TGTGCCAGCAGCTTAGTCGGGACAGGGTTACACGAGCAGTACTTC
CDR3aa: CASSLVGTGLHEQYF

abundance: NA
v_gene: TRBV5-1
j_gene: TRBJ2-2
d_gene: NA
CDR3nt: TGCGCCAGCAGCCCCTATGTCAGGCACGTGGAGCTGTTTTTT
CDR3aa: CASSPYVRHVELFF

abundance: NA
v_gene: TRBV9
j_gene: TRBJ2-7
d_gene: NA
CDR3nt: TGTGCCAGCAGCGTAGATCCGACTAGCTACGAGCAGTACTTC
CDR3aa: CASSVDPTSYEQYF

abundance: NA
v_gene: TRBV5-1
j_gene: TRBJ2-1
d_gene: TRBD2
CDR3nt: TGCGCCAGCAGCTTTCTAGCGGACTCCTACAATGAGCAGTTCTTC
CDR3aa: CASSFLADSYNEQFF

abundance: NA
v_gene: TRBV6-5
j_gene: TRBJ1-2
d_gene: NA
CDR3nt: TGTGCCAGCAGTCCTCGACAGCCTGTGAACTATGGCTACACCTTC
CDR3aa: CASSPRQPVNYGYTF

abundance: NA
v_gene: TRBV27
j_gene: TRBJ2-1
d_gene: NA
CDR3nt: TGTGCCAGCAGTTTAATACAGGGAACGTACAATGAGCAGTTCTTC
CDR3aa: CASSLIQGTYNEQFF

abundance: NA
v_gene: TRBV7-8
j_gene: TRBJ2-5
d_gene: TRBD1
CDR3nt: TGTGCCAGCAGCTTAGTCACAGGGGGACAAGAGACCCAGTACTTC
CDR3aa: CASSLVTGGQETQYF

abundance: few
v_gene: TRBV7-8
j_gene: TRBJ2-1
d_gene: TRBD2
CDR3nt: TGTGCCAGCAGCTGGGACTACCAAGCGGCCTATGAGCAGTTCTTC
CDR3aa: CASSWDYQAAYEQFF

abundance: once
v_gene: TRBV6-5
j_gene: TRBJ1-3
d_gene: NA
CDR3nt: TGTGCCAGCAGAAGTTCTCAGGGAACAAGAAACACCATATATTTT
CDR3aa: CASRSSQGTRNTIYF

abundance: few
v_gene: TRBV19
j_gene: TRBJ1-2
d_gene: TRBD1
CDR3nt: TGTGACTCAGGGGGCAAGGATGGCTACACCTTC
CDR3aa: CDSGGKDGYTF

abundance: NA
v_gene: TRBV6-4
j_gene: TRBJ2-4
d_gene: NA
CDR3nt: TGTGCCAGCACCCGCGACAGGTATGGCAAAAACATTCAGTACTTC
CDR3aa: CASTRDRYGKNIQYF

abundance: few
v_gene: TRBV10-1
j_gene: TRBJ1-1
d_gene: TRBD1
CDR3nt: TGCGCCACCCAAATGACAGGGTTGAACACTGAAGCTTTCTTT
CDR3aa: CATQMTGLNTEAFF

abundance: NA
v_gene: TRBV18
j_gene: TRBJ1-1
d_gene: TRBD1
CDR3nt: TGTGCCAGCTCATCGGGACAGGGAGACACTGAAGCTTTCTTT
CDR3aa: CASSSGQGDTEAFF

abundance: NA
v_gene: TRBV27
j_gene: TRBJ2-6
d_gene: NA
CDR3nt: TGTGCCAGCAGTCCAAACTCTGGGGCCAACGTCCTGACTTTC
CDR3aa: CASSPNSGANVLTF

abundance: NA
v_gene: TRBV9
j_gene: TRBJ2-3
d_gene: TRBD2
CDR3nt: TGTGCCAGCAGCGTACTAGCGGGGGGGATCACAGATACGCAGTATTTT
CDR3aa: CASSVLAGGITDTQYF

abundance: NA
v_gene: TRBV10-3
j_gene: TRBJ2-3
d_gene: TRBD2
CDR3nt: TGTGCCATCGCGGGGGGGCCCACTGATACGCAGTATTTT
CDR3aa: CAIAGGPTDTQYF

abundance: NA
v_gene: TRBV5-1
j_gene: TRBJ2-2
d_gene: TRBD2
CDR3nt: TGCGCCAGCAGCTTGGCCCGCCGGCTAGCGGACCTACCGAACACCGGGGAGCTGTTTTTT
CDR3aa: CASSLARRLADLPNTGELFF

abundance: NA
v_gene: TRBV24-1
j_gene: TRBJ2-1
d_gene: NA
CDR3nt: TGTGCCACCAGTGATCCGGGATTGGGTTCGTATGAGCAGTTCTTC
CDR3aa: CATSDPGLGSYEQFF

abundance: NA
v_gene: TRBV4-1
j_gene: TRBJ2-3
d_gene: TRBD2
CDR3nt: TGCGCCAGCAGCCTCCTAGCGGGAAGGGGCACAGATACGCAGTATTTT
CDR3aa: CASSLLAGRGTDTQYF

abundance: NA
v_gene: TRBV18
j_gene: TRBJ2-7
d_gene: TRBD2
CDR3nt: TGTGCCAGCTCACCCATGGGGCTAGCGGGGGGTTCCTACGAGCAGTACTTC
CDR3aa: CASSPMGLAGGSYEQYF

abundance: NA
v_gene: TRBV5-1
j_gene: TRBJ2-7
d_gene: NA
CDR3nt: TGCGCCAGCAGCTTGGAGTCAAGGGCAGGGCTGTCCTACGAGCAGTACTTC
CDR3aa: CASSLESRAGLSYEQYF

abundance: NA
v_gene: TRBV4-1
j_gene: TRBJ1-6
d_gene: TRBD1
CDR3nt: TGCGCCAGCAGCCAGCGGGACAGGGGGAATTCACCCCTCCACTTT
CDR3aa: CASSQRDRGNSPLHF

abundance: many
v_gene: TRBV19
j_gene: TRBJ2-7
d_gene: NA
CDR3nt: TGTGCCAGTAGTACCCAAACAGGCTACGAGCAGTACTTC
CDR3aa: CASSTQTGYEQYF

abundance: once
v_gene: TRBV6-5
j_gene: TRBJ2-3
d_gene: NA
CDR3nt: TGTGCCAGCAGTTTCCGGGGGGATACGCAGTATTTT
CDR3aa: CASSFRGDTQYF

abundance: NA
v_gene: TRBV5-1
j_gene: TRBJ2-7
d_gene: TRBD1
CDR3nt: TGCGCCAGCAGCTTGGCAGGGACAGGGGGCTACGAGCAGTACTTC
CDR3aa: CASSLAGTGGYEQYF

abundance: NA
v_gene: TRBV6-2/TRBV6-3
j_gene: TRBJ2-7
d_gene: TRBD2
CDR3nt: TGTGCCAGCAGTTCTCTAGCGGGAGGGCGGACCTGGTCCTACGAGCAGTACTTC
CDR3aa: CASSSLAGGRTWSYEQYF

abundance: NA
v_gene: TRBV9
j_gene: TRBJ2-3
d_gene: TRBD2
CDR3nt: TGTGCCAGCAGCCTGTTTAAGGTATCGCTAGCGGGGGGGCCTGGCACAGATACGCAGTATTTT
CDR3aa: CASSLFKVSLAGGPGTDTQYF